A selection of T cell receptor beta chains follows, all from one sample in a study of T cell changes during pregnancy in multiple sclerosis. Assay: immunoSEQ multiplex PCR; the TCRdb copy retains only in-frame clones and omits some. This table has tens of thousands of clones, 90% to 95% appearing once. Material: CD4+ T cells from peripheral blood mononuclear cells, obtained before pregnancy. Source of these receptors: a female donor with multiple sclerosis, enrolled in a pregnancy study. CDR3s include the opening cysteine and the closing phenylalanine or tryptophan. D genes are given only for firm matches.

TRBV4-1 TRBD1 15 CASSRVPDRVSEAFF
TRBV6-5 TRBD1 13 CASSQRQGGEQYF
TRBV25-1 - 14 CASSEGPPNTEAFF
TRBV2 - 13 CASSEALGLGQYF
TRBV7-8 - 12 CASRGALSPLHF
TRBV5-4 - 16 CASSGRHNRDLTEAFF
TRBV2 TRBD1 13 CASTGQGYNEQFF
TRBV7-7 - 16 CASSLAIGAGKETQYF
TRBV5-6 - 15 CASSLKGGPYNEQFF
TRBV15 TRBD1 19 CATSREAGTGYSGNQPQHF
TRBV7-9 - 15 CASSFAGTSGNTIYF
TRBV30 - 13 CACTLRDHTEAFF
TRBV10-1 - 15 CASSLSRGRFWSLHF
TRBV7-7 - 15 CASSPGLPAGETQYF
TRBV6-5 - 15 CASSYTSGSTDTQYF
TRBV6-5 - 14 CASSSRVGLTEAFF
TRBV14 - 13 CASSQELVGGYTF
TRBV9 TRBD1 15 CASSPRDRRSEKLFF
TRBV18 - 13 CASSYSSGNEQFF
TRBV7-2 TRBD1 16 CASSLAGQGYNSPLHF
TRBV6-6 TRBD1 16 CASSWDRGALSQPQHF
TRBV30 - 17 CAWSYPPWAGRNQPQHF
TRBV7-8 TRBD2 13 CASNRGEPYEQYF
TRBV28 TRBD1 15 CASSSAGTGLEKLFF
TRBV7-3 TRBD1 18 CASSLTARKTGEDTEAFF
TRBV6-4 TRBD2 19 CASSDSRLAGPHVTYEQFF
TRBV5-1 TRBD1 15 CASSLDGQGFIEQYF
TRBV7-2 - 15 CASSLDGIENSPLHF
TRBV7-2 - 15 CASSSTKVNTGELFF
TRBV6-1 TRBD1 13 CASSETDRGGYTF
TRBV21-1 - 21 CASSKVGASGGLPSSYNEQFF
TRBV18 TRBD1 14 CASSPGTEKETQYF
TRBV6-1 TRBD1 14 CASSELQGTGELFF
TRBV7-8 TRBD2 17 CASSSVGRLAGSGEQYF
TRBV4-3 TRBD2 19 CASSQSNRAGGPRTGELFF
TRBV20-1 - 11 CSAPSTDTQYF
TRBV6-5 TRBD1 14 CASRHPGQAFEQYF
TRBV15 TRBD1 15 CATSRDLGQGNTIYF
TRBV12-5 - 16 CASGQGGASGADTQYF
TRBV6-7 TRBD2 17 CASSYSIAGVGPNEQFF
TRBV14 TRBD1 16 CASSQDRDWRRTEAFF
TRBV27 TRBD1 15 CASRNGPGGIYGYTF
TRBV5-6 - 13 CASSLDRVRGYTF
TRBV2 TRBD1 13 CASNLGQEETQYF
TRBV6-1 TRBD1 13 CASSWTGLSEAFF
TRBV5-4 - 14 CASSHWDLQETQYF
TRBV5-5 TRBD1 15 CASSLWDRGYTEAFF
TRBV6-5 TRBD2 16 CASSYSGLAGAYEQYF
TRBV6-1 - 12 CASSEPYYEAFF
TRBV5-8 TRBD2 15 CASSSGLAAYNEQFF
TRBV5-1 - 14 CASRTGESLYEQYF
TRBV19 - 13 CASTQGNGNTIYF
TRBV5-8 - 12 CASSLYGQPQHF
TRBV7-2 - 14 CASSSRVGDTEAFF
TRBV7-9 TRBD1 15 CASSLLGQGRNEQFF
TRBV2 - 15 CASSEQGLNTGELFF
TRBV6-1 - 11 CASSAAGTSDF
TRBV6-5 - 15 CASSRDAKNTGELFF
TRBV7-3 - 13 CASSLRGTGELFF
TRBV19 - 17 CASSIGDTISGANVLTF